These 20 T cell receptor beta chains were sequenced from one sample in a study of cytomegalovirus exposure and HLA in healthy donors. Generated by immunoSEQ multiplex PCR, the TCRdb table keeps only in-frame clones and is missing some. The sample comprises about 73,000 clones, 85% to 95% of which are singletons, and 3% to 3.5% rests with the top ten. Specimen: PBMCs. The receptor source for this set is a young man in good health and CMV-seronegative.

The genes are TRBV27 and TRBJ1-2; possibly TRBD1 for D (5 bases). The V and J ends lost 6 bases and 5 bases respectively, with 19 bases between them. The CDR3 consists of 15 residues. Germline CDR1 and CDR2: MNHEY and SMNVEV (reference sequence). CDR3 sequence (DNA): TGTGCCAGCAGAACCGCAGGGCCGGAAGGGTATGGCTACACCTTC. It yields the protein CASRTAGPEGYGYTF.

The CDR3, as DNA: TGTGCCATCAGTGCAGGAACAGGGAACACTGAAGCTTTCTTT. Residues: CAISAGTGNTEAFF. The chain is built from TRBV10-3 and TRBJ1-1; D is perhaps TRBD1 (5 bases). Germline V gives CDR1 ENHRY, CDR2 SYGVKD. The CDR3 runs 14 residues. V lost 4 bases and J lost 1, with 10 bases in between.

The chain carries TRBV18 and TRBJ2-7, with a weak D call TRBD2 (5 bases). Germline loops: CDR1 KGHSH, CDR2 LQKENI. The CDR3 is made up of 14 amino acids. Trimming cost V 2 bases and J 1 base, with 9 bases left between them. Written as DNA, the CDR3 is TGTGCCAGCTCACCAATTGACTATTCCTACGAGCAGTACTTC. Encoded protein: CASSPIDYSYEQYF.

The chain couples TRBV9 to TRBJ2-7; the D is unclear. Per germline, CDR1 SGDLS and CDR2 YYNGEE. Trimming shortened V by 6 bases and J by 0 bases, and 7 bases separated the two germline ends. The length of the CDR3 is 12 residues. DNA of the CDR3: TGTGCCAGCATACCGGGCTCCTACGAGCAGTACTTC. This codes for CASIPGSYEQYF.

CDR3 protein: CASSKMGAGGLEQYF. CDR3 bases: TGCGCCAGCAGCAAGATGGGAGCGGGGGGGCTCGAGCAGTACTTC. The chain carries TRBV5-1 and TRBJ2-7; 10 bases fit TRBD2. The CDR3 sequence is 15 residues long. Per the germline V gene, CDR1 is SGHRS and CDR2 is YFSETQ. Germline trimming cut 4 bases from V and 6 bases from J; bases unmatched to any gene: 10.

The genes are TRBV5-6 and TRBJ2-3; 16 bases are a match to TRBD2. The CDR3 runs 16 residues. With 7 bases clipped from V and 3 bases from J, the junction kept 5 bases outside the gene matches. Per the germline V gene, CDR1 is SGHDT and CDR2 is YYEEEE. This CDR3 reads CASSGLAGGRTDTQYF. The CDR3 DNA is TGTGCCAGCTCGGGACTAGCGGGGGGGCGGACAGATACGCAGTATTTT.

The chain is built from TRBV19 and TRBJ1-2; D may be TRBD1 (5 bases). There are 16 residues in the CDR3. CDR1 LNHDA and CDR2 SQIVND come from the germline V gene (reference sequence). V lost 3 bases to trimming and J lost 3 bases, with 17 bases between them. CDR3 sequence: CASSITGTPGDYGYTF. CDR3 coding DNA: TGTGCCAGTAGTATTACCGGGACTCCTGGGGACTATGGCTACACCTTC.

CDR3: CASSESGYQPQHF. For the CDR3, the DNA is TGCGCCAGCAGTGAGTCGGGCTATCAGCCCCAGCATTTT. V usage is TRBV10-1 and J usage is TRBJ1-5; D gene unclear. From germline, CDR1 is WNHNN and CDR2 SYGVQD (reference sequence). The CDR3 is 13 amino acids. V was shortened by 0 bases and J by 5 bases, with 5 bases between the two germline ends.

This chain connects TRBV14 to TRBJ1-1; unclear D gene. V was cut by 3 bases and J by 5 bases, with 16 bases left in between. There are 15 residues in the CDR3. Germline-derived CDR1 and CDR2 are SGHDN and FVKESK. The CDR3 protein is CASSQALLWRTEAFF. CDR3 sequence (DNA): TGTGCCAGCAGCCAGGCACTGCTCTGGAGGACTGAAGCTTTCTTT.

The chain couples TRBV9 to TRBJ1-2; 7 nucleotides agree with TRBD1. Germline values: CDR1 SGDLS, CDR2 YYNGEE. Losses at the gene ends were 4 bases for V and 4 bases for J; bases not matched to a gene: 4. There are 13 residues in the CDR3. CDR3 nucleotides: TGTGCCAGCAGCTCCCGGGACAGCTATGGCTACACCTTC. This sequence encodes CASSSRDSYGYTF. The whole variable domain, remainder taken from reference TRBV9 and TRBJ1-2, is DSGVTQTPKHLITATGQRVTLRCSPRSGDLSVYWYQQSLDQGLQFLIQYYNGEERAKGNILERFSAQQFPDLHSELNLSSLELGDSALYFCASSSRDSYGYTFGSGTRLTVV.

The chain couples TRBV9 to TRBJ2-3; 11 bases match TRBD2. V was clipped by 3 bases and J by 0 bases; unmatched bases: 3. CDR3 length equals 16 residues. Germline values: CDR1 SGDLS, CDR2 YYNGEE. CDR3 in DNA: TGTGCCAGCAGCGCAGTAGCGGGGGGGAGCACAGATACGCAGTATTTT. Protein product: CASSAVAGGSTDTQYF.

The rearrangement uses TRBV2 and TRBJ1-6; D is unresolved. The V end lost 0 bases, the J end lost 10 bases, and 4 bases lay between the germline ends. CDR3 length: 12 residues. The germline gives CDR1 SNHLY, CDR2 FYNNEI. The CDR3 coding sequence is TGTGCCAGCAGTGAAGCCGTATCACCCCTCCACTTT. This translates into CASSEAVSPLHF.

This chain uses TRBV7-2 with TRBJ2-5; 16 bases align to TRBD2. The CDR3 covers 15 residues. Germline V gene lookup returns CDR1 SGHTA and CDR2 FQGNSA. The junction had 5 bases not matched to a gene; V was cut back by 6 bases and J by 7 bases. The CDR3 DNA follows: TGTGCCAGCAGAAGCGGGACTAGCGGGGGGGGGACCCAGTACTTC. As protein: CASRSGTSGGGTQYF.

As regards this clone: Other DNA variants within this sample encode the same CDR3. The V call is TRBV27, the J call TRBJ2-7, with TRBD1 matching over 7 bases. The CDR3 runs to 14 residues. Germline-derived CDR1 and CDR2 are MNHEY and SMNVEV (reference sequence). The ends lost 0 bases at V and 3 bases at J; junction bases unmatched: 2. For the CDR3, the DNA is TGTGCCAGCAGTTTATCCTCAGGGGGCTACGAGCAGTACTTC. Translation gives CASSLSSGGYEQYF.

The chain carries TRBV7-9 and TRBJ2-7, with a weak D call TRBD1 (5 bases). V lost 4 bases to trimming and J lost 2 bases, with 12 bases between them. Germline CDR1 and CDR2: SEHNR and FQNEAQ (reference sequence). The CDR3 extends over 14 amino acids. In nucleotides, the CDR3 is TGTGCCAGCAGCTCTCAGGGAACTCCCTACGAGCAGTACTTC. It yields the protein CASSSQGTPYEQYF.

V and J are TRBV27 and TRBJ1-1; 7 positions match TRBD1. Unmatched junction bases numbered 14, after V lost 2 bases and J lost 5 bases. Germline values: CDR1 MNHEY, CDR2 SMNVEV (reference sequence). There are 17 residues in the CDR3. The CDR3 nucleotides read TGTGCCAGCAGTTTAGGGTATACAGGGGCACCGGTGACTGAAGCTTTCTTT. This translates into CASSLGYTGAPVTEAFF.

The rearrangement links TRBV6-1 to TRBJ1-4; possible D gene TRBD1, 5 bases. Germline CDR1 reads MNHNS; CDR2 reads SASEGT. The V and J ends lost 4 bases and 13 bases respectively, with 13 bases between them. The CDR3 runs 12 residues. CDR3 region: CASSGSGYTLFF. CDR3 in DNA: TGTGCCAGCAGTGGATCAGGGTACACACTGTTTTTT.

This clone is a singleton in its sample. The rearrangement links TRBV5-8 to TRBJ1-4, with D possibly being TRBD1 (5 bases). This CDR3 region has 15 residues. Germline-derived CDR1 and CDR2 are SGHTS and YDEGEE. V lost 2 bases, J lost 1 base, and 9 bases lay in between. As DNA, the CDR3 is TGTGCCAGCAGCTTATTGGGGGGAACTAATGAAAAACTGTTTTTT. Encoded protein: CASSLLGGTNEKLFF.

The chain recombines TRBV30 with TRBJ2-2, with a possible D match to TRBD2 (6 bases). Germline V gene data show CDR1 as GTSNPN and CDR2 as SVGIG (reference sequence). The CDR3 extends over 13 amino acids. V shed 3 bases and J shed 1 base, with 6 bases lying between them. The CDR3 DNA follows: TGTGCCTGGAGGGGGGGGAACACCGGGGAGCTGTTTTTT. It codes for CAWRGGNTGELFF.

The rearrangement links TRBV11-3 to TRBJ2-5; 9 positions match TRBD1. The V gene's germline CDR1 is SGHNT and CDR2 YENEEA. The CDR3 loop spans 17 amino acids. J gave up 3 bases and V 5 bases, and 13 bases lay outside the gene matches. CDR3 in amino acids: CASSLSPMGQGEETQYF. CDR3 DNA sequence: TGTGCCAGCAGCCTAAGCCCCATGGGACAGGGTGAAGAGACCCAGTACTTC.